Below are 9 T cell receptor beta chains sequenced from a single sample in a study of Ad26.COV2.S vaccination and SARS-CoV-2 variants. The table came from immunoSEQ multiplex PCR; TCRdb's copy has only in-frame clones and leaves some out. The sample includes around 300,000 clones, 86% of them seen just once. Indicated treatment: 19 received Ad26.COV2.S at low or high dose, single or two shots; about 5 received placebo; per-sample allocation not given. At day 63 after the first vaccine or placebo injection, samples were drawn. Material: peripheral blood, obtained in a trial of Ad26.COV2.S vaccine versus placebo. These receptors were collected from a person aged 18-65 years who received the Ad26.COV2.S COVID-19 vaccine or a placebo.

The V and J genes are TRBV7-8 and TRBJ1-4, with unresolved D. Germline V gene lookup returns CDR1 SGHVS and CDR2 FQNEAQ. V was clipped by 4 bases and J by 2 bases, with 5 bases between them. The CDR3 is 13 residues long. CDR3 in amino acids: CASSSRTNEKLFF. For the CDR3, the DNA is TGTGCCAGCAGCTCCCGCACTAATGAAAAACTGTTTTTT.

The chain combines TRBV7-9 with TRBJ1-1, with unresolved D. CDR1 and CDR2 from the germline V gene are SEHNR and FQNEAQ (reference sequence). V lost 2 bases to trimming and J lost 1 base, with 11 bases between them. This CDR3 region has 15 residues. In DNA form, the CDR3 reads TGTGCCAGCAGCTTATTTAGGCCCGAGAACACTGAAGCTTTCTTT. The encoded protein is CASSLFRPENTEAFF.

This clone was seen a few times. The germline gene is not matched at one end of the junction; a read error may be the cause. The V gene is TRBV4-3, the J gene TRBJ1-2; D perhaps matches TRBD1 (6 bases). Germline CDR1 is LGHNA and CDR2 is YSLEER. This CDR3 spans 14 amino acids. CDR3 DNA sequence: TGCGCCAGCAGCCAAGATCTCGGGACAAGGGACTCTTTCTTC. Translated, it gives CASSQDLGTRDSFF.

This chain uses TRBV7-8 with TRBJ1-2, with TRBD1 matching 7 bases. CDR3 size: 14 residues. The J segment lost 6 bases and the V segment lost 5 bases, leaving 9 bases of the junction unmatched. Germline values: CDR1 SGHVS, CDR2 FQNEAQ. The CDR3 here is CASSRRGQYDGYTF. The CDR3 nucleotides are TGTGCCAGCAGCCGACGGGGACAGTACGATGGCTACACCTTC. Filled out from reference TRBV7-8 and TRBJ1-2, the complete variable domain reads GAGVSQSPRYKVAKRGQDVALRCDPISGHVSLFWYQQALGQGPEFLTYFQNEAQLDKSGLPSDRFFAERPEGSVSTLKIQRTQQEDSAVYLCASSRRGQYDGYTFGSGTRLTVV.

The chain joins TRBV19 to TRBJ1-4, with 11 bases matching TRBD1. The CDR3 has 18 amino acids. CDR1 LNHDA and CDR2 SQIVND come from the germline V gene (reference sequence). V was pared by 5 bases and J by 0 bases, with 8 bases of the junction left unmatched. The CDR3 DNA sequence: TGTGCCAGTAGTCCCCGGGACAGGGGGTTCGCAACTAATGAAAAACTGTTTTTT. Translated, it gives CASSPRDRGFATNEKLFF.

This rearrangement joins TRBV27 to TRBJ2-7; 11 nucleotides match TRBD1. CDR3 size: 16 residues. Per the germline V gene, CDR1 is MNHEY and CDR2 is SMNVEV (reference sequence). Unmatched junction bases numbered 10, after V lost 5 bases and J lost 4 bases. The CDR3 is CASSPQPGQGVYEQYF. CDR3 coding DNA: TGTGCCAGCAGTCCACAACCGGGACAGGGGGTGTACGAGCAGTACTTC.

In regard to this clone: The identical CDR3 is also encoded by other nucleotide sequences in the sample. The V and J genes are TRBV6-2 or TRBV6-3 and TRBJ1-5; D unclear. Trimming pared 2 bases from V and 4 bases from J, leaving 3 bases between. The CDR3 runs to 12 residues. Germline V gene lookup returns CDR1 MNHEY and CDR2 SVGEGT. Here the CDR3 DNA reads TGTGCCAGCAGTTACGGGAATCAGCCCCAGCATTTT. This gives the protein CASSYGNQPQHF.

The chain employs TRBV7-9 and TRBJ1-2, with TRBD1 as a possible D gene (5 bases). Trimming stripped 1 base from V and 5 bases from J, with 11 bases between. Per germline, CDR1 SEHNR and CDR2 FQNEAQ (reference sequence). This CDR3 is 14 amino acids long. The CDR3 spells CASSLGRAGYGYTF. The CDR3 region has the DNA TGTGCCAGCAGCTTAGGCAGGGCCGGGTATGGCTACACCTTC. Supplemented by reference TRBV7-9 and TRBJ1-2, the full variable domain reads DTGVSQNPRHKITKRGQNVTFRCDPISEHNRLYWYRQTLGQGPEFLTYFQNEAQLEKSRLLSDRFSAERPKGSFSTLEIQRTEQGDSAMYLCASSLGRAGYGYTFGSGTRLTVV.

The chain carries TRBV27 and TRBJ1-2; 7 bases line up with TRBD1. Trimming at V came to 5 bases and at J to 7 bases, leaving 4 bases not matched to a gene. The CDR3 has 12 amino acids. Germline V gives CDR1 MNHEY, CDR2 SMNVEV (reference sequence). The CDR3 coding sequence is TGTGCCAGCAGTGCCCAGGGGGTTGGCTACACCTTC. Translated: CASSAQGVGYTF.